The T cell receptor (beta chain) described here comes from a study of T cells in Graves' hyperthyroidism and ophthalmopathy. Study information: Initial diagnosis, before any treatment, was when peripheral blood was collected.

General study findings and limits: Ophthalmopathy stood apart from stable hyperthyroidism in a 13 V-J model. Blood samples included most of the expanded thyroid clonotypes exceeding 0.001.

The table lists this clonotype with many counts. The antigen remains undetermined. Amplified TCR beta CDR3 regions derived from RNA transcripts. HTBI primers were used for first-round RT-PCR of the TCR CDR3. One entry per CDR3 protein results from TCRdb running MiXCR on the multiplex PCR reads. The sample lists more than 500,000 distinct CDR3 sequences; 14% were seen once. Any patient presenting with uncontrolled infection, other autoimmune disease, pregnancy or lactation was left out. Sequencing input: blood. The clonotype was recovered from a woman aged 40 to 50 with Graves' hyperthyroidism.

DNA of the CDR3: TGTGCCAGCAGCTTAATGGGACTAGCGGGAGGGCCGAATGAGCAGTTCTTC. Its protein product is CASSLMGLAGGPNEQFF. The chain couples TRBV7-8 to TRBJ2-1, with 16 positions matching TRBD2. V trimming: 2 bases; J trimming: 7 bases; junction bases outside the gene matches: 5. Germline CDR1 SGHVS, CDR2 FQNEAQ. CDR3 length: 17 amino acids.